This T cell receptor beta chain was found in a study of T cells in Graves' hyperthyroidism and ophthalmopathy. Study conclusions and caveats: Most thyroid clonotypes with frequency above 0.001 were detected in blood.

Only one count was recorded for this clonotype. Its target is unknown. The CDR3 covers 20 residues. V was pared by 4 bases and J by 4 bases, with 28 bases between. Germline V gene lookup returns CDR1 LGHNA and CDR2 YSLEER. It was RNA transcripts that yielded the amplified TCR beta CDR3 regions. TCR CDR3 underwent first-round RT-PCR with the HTBI primer set. A single record per CDR3 protein comes from TCRdb applying MiXCR to the multiplex PCR reads. Among approximately 530,000 distinct CDR3 sequences listed, approximately 16% were seen once. Stable disease denoted Graves' hyperthyroidism without ophthalmopathy progression within 18 months. Hyperthyroidism patients were newly diagnosed, had disease duration under 2 months, and were aged 18 to 65 years. Patients with uncontrolled infections, other autoimmune diseases, pregnancy or lactation were excluded.

The genes are TRBV4-3 and TRBJ2-2; D is possibly TRBD2 (6 bases). The receptor comes from a woman younger than 35 with Graves' hyperthyroidism. Sequenced: blood. CDR3 sequence reads: CASSRSGRTNGRWATGELFF. CDR3 coding DNA: TGCGCCAGCAGCCGCTCAGGGAGGACGAATGGACGATGGGCCACCGGGGAGCTGTTTTTT.